This entry lists 23 T cell receptor beta chains sequenced from one sample in a study of regulatory T cells in long-lasting Graves disease (dated by TCRdb to the early 2020s). Library generation was performed with multiplex PCR. The sample was run on an Illumina HiSeq 4000. iRepertoire HTBI primers and Arm-PCR amplification of CDR3 regions were used to construct TCR beta libraries. TCRdb itself trimmed the public reads at Q25 with fastp, ran MiXCR and retained productive beta chains. Merged by CDR3 protein, the rows form single entries marked with the most common genes and DNA. This sample has over 300,000 distinct CDR3 sequences in its table, and about 20% of those were observed once. The top ten hold about 29% of the sample. What the time point label conveys for this sample: persistent/refractory GD, antithyroid drugs over 5 years with positive TRAb. RNA was extracted from PBMCs in TRIzol for both TCR sequencing and RNA sequencing.

The material sequenced was peripheral blood mononuclear cells (PBMCs), taken when the disease was refractory, from a patient treated with antithyroid drugs. The source of these receptors is a female donor with Graves disease.

This clonotype came up many times. V is TRBV3-1 and J is TRBJ1-1, with a possible D match to TRBD1 (6 bases). Between the trimmed V and J ends, which lost 4 bases and 0 bases, there was a span of 12 bases. Germline V CDR1 and CDR2: LGHDT, YNNKEL (reference sequence). The CDR3 is 15 residues long. The CDR3 DNA sequence: TGTGCCAGCAGCCTTCAGGGGAGAATGAACACTGAAGCTTTCTTT. Translated: CASSLQGRMNTEAFF.

This clonotype was observed a handful of times. This sequence joins TRBV9 and TRBJ2-5, with TRBD2 identical over 8 bases. The J segment lost 5 bases and the V segment lost 0 bases, leaving 6 bases of the junction unmatched. This CDR3 contains 15 residues. Germline V lookup: CDR1 SGDLS, CDR2 YYNGEE. CDR3 in amino acids: CASSVGSSGSETQYF. CDR3 bases: TGTGCCAGCAGCGTAGGATCAAGCGGGAGTGAGACCCAGTACTTC.

This clonotype was counted ten times or more. V usage is TRBV20-1 and J usage is TRBJ1-5; D might be TRBD1 (5 bases). The ends were cut back, 5 bases at V and 1 base at J, with 12 bases in the middle. This CDR3 spans 14 amino acids. In germline, CDR1 is DFQATT, CDR2 SNEGSKA (reference sequence). This CDR3 reads CSAQEGRSNQPQHF. DNA for the CDR3: TGCAGTGCTCAGGAGGGGAGGAGCAATCAGCCCCAGCATTTT.

This clonotype was recorded once. A single base is all that separates this from a far larger clone, so a read error is likely. Because the CDR3's place on the DNA is in doubt, the DNA is left out and the CDR3 is given as listed by TCRdb. The chain is built from TRBV6-8 and TRBJ1-2. Including both end residues, the CDR3 is 12 amino acids long. In germline, CDR1 is MNHGY, CDR2 SAAAGT. The CDR3 is CATTPTDYGCTF.

In this sample, this clonotype turned up many times. The chain has TRBV3-1 and TRBJ1-6, with a possible D match to TRBD1 (6 bases). CDR3 size: 15 residues. Germline CDR1 reads LGHDT; CDR2 reads YNNKEL (reference sequence). Trimming removed 4 bases at V and 13 bases at J, with 20 bases between. CDR3 in DNA: TGTGCCAGCAGCCGAATGGACAGTCTAATGACTCCCCTCCACTTT. Its translation: CASSRMDSLMTPLHF.

This clonotype was seen repeatedly, ten times or more. The V call is TRBV20-1, the J call TRBJ1-6; the D is unclear. Trimming took off 3 bases at V and 0 bases at J, with 9 bases between the two ends. This CDR3 comprises 15 residues. Germline CDR1 DFQATT, CDR2 SNEGSKA (reference sequence). The CDR3 sequence: CSARWTSSYNSPLHF. CDR3 in DNA: TGCAGTGCTAGGTGGACTAGCTCCTATAATTCACCCCTCCACTTT.

This clonotype was seen a few times. The chain couples TRBV5-1 to TRBJ2-2; perhaps TRBD2 as D (5 bases). There are 14 residues in the CDR3. V was cut by 0 bases and J by 7 bases, with 10 bases left in between. Germline-derived CDR1 and CDR2 are SGHRS and YFSETQ. This CDR3 is CASSLVSGGGELFF. DNA for the CDR3: TGCGCCAGCAGCTTGGTTTCTGGAGGCGGGGAGCTGTTTTTT.

This clonotype was observed at least ten times. This chain joins TRBV28 and TRBJ2-5; a weak D match, TRBD2 (5 bases). Germline V lookup: CDR1 MDHEN, CDR2 SYDVKM. Between the trimmed V and J ends, which lost 5 bases and 5 bases, there was a span of 15 bases. The CDR3 runs 14 residues. CDR3 nucleotide sequence: TGTGCCAGCAGTCTCGGGCCCCGAGGGGAGACCCAGTACTTC. Its translation is CASSLGPRGETQYF.

This clonotype was counted between two and nine times. V gene TRBV4-1 combines with J gene TRBJ1-1, with D unclear. Trimming pared 1 base from V and 3 bases from J, leaving 18 bases between. There are 17 residues in the CDR3. Germline assignment: CDR1 MGHRA and CDR2 YSYEKL. The CDR3 DNA reads TGCGCCAGCAGCCAAGTATTGGCAGGCCTAAAGGACACTGAAGCTTTCTTT. Its translation is CASSQVLAGLKDTEAFF.

There are a few counts of this clonotype. The V and J genes are TRBV5-6 and TRBJ1-6, with D hard to call. The CDR3 consists of 13 residues. Germline V gene lookup returns CDR1 SGHDT and CDR2 YYEEEE. V lost 7 bases and J lost 0, with 5 bases in between. CDR3 bases: TGTGCCAGCGGACGCTCCTATAATTCACCCCTCCACTTT. It specifies CASGRSYNSPLHF.

This clonotype was found many times. This chain links TRBV6-1 with TRBJ1-5, with 7 bases lining up with TRBD1. The V gene's germline CDR1 is MNHNS and CDR2 SASEGT. The V gene end was trimmed by 7 bases and the J gene end by 4 bases; junction bases not matched to a gene: 13. This CDR3 spans 16 amino acids. The CDR3 loop is CASTSGQAGGNQPQHF. The CDR3 nucleotides are TGTGCCAGCACCTCCGGACAGGCCGGGGGGAATCAGCCCCAGCATTTT.

This clonotype occurred many times. The DNA for the CDR3 is TGTGCCAGCAGTCCACCTCAAAGACAGGAAGAGACCCAGTACTTC. Translated, it gives CASSPPQRQEETQYF. The rearrangement links TRBV28 to TRBJ2-5; D might be TRBD1 (6 bases). Germline CDR1 and CDR2: MDHEN and SYDVKM. The CDR3 length is 15 residues. Trimming stripped 5 bases from V and 3 bases from J, with 16 bases between.

This clonotype appeared many times. V is TRBV6-1 and J is TRBJ2-7; tentatively, D is TRBD1 (7 bases). V lost 1 base and J 3 bases, leaving 13 bases between the germline ends. The V gene's germline CDR1 is MNHNS and CDR2 SASEGT. CDR3 length equals 15 residues. The CDR3 region is CASSEVAGQYYEQYF. The CDR3 DNA reads TGTGCCAGCAGTGAAGTGGCGGGACAGTACTACGAGCAGTACTTC.

This clonotype was counted many times. The rearrangement links TRBV5-5 to TRBJ1-5, with no clear D. Germline lookup yields CDR1 SGHKS and CDR2 YYEKEE (reference sequence). Deletions cut 3 bases from V and 9 bases from J, with 16 bases between. This CDR3 comprises 14 residues. This chain's CDR3 is CASSWDQNVAPQHF. The DNA of the CDR3 is TGTGCCAGCAGCTGGGATCAGAACGTGGCGCCCCAGCATTTT.

This clonotype came up a few times. The rearrangement uses TRBV6-1 and TRBJ2-5; tentative D call: TRBD1 (5 bases). CDR3 length equals 14 residues. V lost 6 bases, J lost 0 bases, and 11 bases lay in between. Germline lookup yields CDR1 MNHNS and CDR2 SASEGT. The CDR3: CASSSNRHQETQYF. CDR3 DNA sequence: TGTGCCAGCAGCTCCAACAGGCACCAAGAGACCCAGTACTTC.

This clonotype was observed at least ten times. This chain connects TRBV5-1 to TRBJ2-7; 9 nucleotides line up with TRBD2. The CDR3 loop spans 15 amino acids. Germline V gene sequence: CDR1 SGHRS, CDR2 YFSETQ. Losses at the gene ends were 7 bases for V and 4 bases for J; bases not matched to a gene: 12. CDR3 DNA sequence: TGCGCCAGCGCCCCGGCCGGAGCGGGGGGTTACGAGCAGTACTTC. It translates to CASAPAGAGGYEQYF.

This clonotype has at least ten counts. The J gene is TRBJ2-4, the V gene TRBV11-2, with D maybe TRBD2 (6 bases). There are 16 residues in the CDR3. Between the trimmed V and J ends, which lost 4 bases and 2 bases, there was a span of 15 bases. Germline V gene lookup returns CDR1 SGHAT and CDR2 FQNNGV. The CDR3 spells CASSYASVWSKNIQYF. The CDR3 DNA follows: TGTGCCAGCAGCTATGCTAGCGTGTGGTCCAAAAACATTCAGTACTTC.

This clonotype came up many times. J is TRBJ2-5 and V is TRBV13, with D possibly matching TRBD2 (6 bases). Trimming pared 3 bases from V and 5 bases from J, leaving 13 bases between. Germline V gives CDR1 PRHDT, CDR2 FYEKMQ (reference sequence). The CDR3 has 14 residues. The CDR3 region is CASSFRRGRETQYF. As DNA, the CDR3 is TGTGCCAGCAGCTTTCGGAGGGGCCGGGAGACCCAGTACTTC.

V and J are TRBV10-3 and TRBJ2-7; 13 nucleotides align to TRBD2. The germline V gene has CDR1 ENHRY and CDR2 SYGVKD. V was clipped by 3 bases and J by 5 bases; unmatched bases: 19. CDR3 length equals 20 residues. CDR3 protein: CAISDVSWDPLAGGPDEQYF. CDR3 bases: TGTGCCATCAGTGATGTATCTTGGGACCCACTAGCGGGAGGGCCGGACGAGCAGTACTTC.

This clonotype showed up many times. This sequence joins TRBV10-3 and TRBJ2-7; 11 positions agree with TRBD2. The V gene end was trimmed by 4 bases and the J gene end by 5 bases; junction bases not matched to a gene: 7. The CDR3 consists of 15 residues. CDR1 is ENHRY, CDR2 SYGVKD, per germline. DNA of the CDR3: TGTGCCATCAGTGGTTCGACTAGCGGGGTTAACGAGCAGTACTTC. Protein sequence: CAISGSTSGVNEQYF.

This clonotype was counted many times. This chain links TRBV2 with TRBJ2-7; 8 bases map to TRBD2. V was clipped by 4 bases and J by 3 bases; unmatched bases: 11. This CDR3 comprises 16 residues. The germline V gene has CDR1 SNHLY and CDR2 FYNNEI. This CDR3 is CASSGLGSGRYYEQYF. The CDR3 nucleotides are TGTGCCAGCAGTGGGTTAGGGAGCGGGAGATACTACGAGCAGTACTTC.

The chain combines TRBV7-2 with TRBJ2-3; maybe TRBD1 (5 bases). From germline, CDR1 is SGHTA and CDR2 FQGNSA. The CDR3 contains 14 residues. The V gene lost 5 bases and the J gene lost 3 bases, with 12 bases spanning the gap. The CDR3 DNA reads TGTGCCAGCAGCCGTGGGGCTAGAACAGATACGCAGTATTTT. Translation gives CASSRGARTDTQYF.

This clonotype was recorded many times. The chain couples TRBV6-1 to TRBJ1-2; 11 positions agree with TRBD1. With V trimmed by 3 bases and J by 7 bases, 1 base remained unmatched. In germline, CDR1 is MNHNS, CDR2 SASEGT. This CDR3 has 13 amino acids. The CDR3 spells CASSDGTGGGYTF. The CDR3 DNA sequence: TGTGCCAGCAGTGATGGGACAGGGGGTGGCTACACCTTC.